These 5 T cell receptor beta chains were sequenced from one sample in a study of T cell responses to AZD1222 COVID-19 vaccine. Profiling relied on immunoSEQ multiplex PCR, and the TCRdb table lists in-frame clones only, not all of them. The repertoire consists of fewer than 70,000 clones, with about 80% occurring once and the leading ten covering around an eighth. Sample: peripheral blood, taken 28 days after the second AZD1222 dose. The receptor source for this set is an adult who received the AZD1222 COVID-19 vaccine.

The chain uses TRBV2 and TRBJ2-7; the match to TRBD1 covers 8 bases. The germline gives CDR1 SNHLY, CDR2 FYNNEI. Unmatched junction bases numbered 10, after V lost 6 bases and J lost 3 bases. CDR3 length: 15 amino acids. CDR3 DNA sequence: TGTGCCAGCAGCCACCCGGACAGGGTTATCTACGAGCAGTACTTC. Protein: CASSHPDRVIYEQYF.

V and J are TRBV10-2 and TRBJ2-1; 10 nucleotides match TRBD2. This CDR3 is built from 14 residues. V trimming: 6 bases; J trimming: 6 bases; junction bases outside the gene matches: 5. CDR1 and CDR2 from the germline V gene are WSHSY and SAAADI. The CDR3 DNA follows: TGCGCCAGCAGACTAGCGGGGTACATCAATGAGCAGTTCTTC. It is translated as CASRLAGYINEQFF.

The rearrangement joins TRBV5-1 to TRBJ2-1; TRBD1 might be the D (5 bases). V was pared by 4 bases and J by 6 bases, with 17 bases between. This CDR3 is built from 15 residues. In germline, CDR1 is SGHRS, CDR2 YFSETQ. CDR3 region: CASSPGYTSVNEQFF. The CDR3 DNA sequence: TGCGCCAGCAGCCCAGGGTACACTTCCGTCAATGAGCAGTTCTTC.

The chain joins TRBV7-8 to TRBJ2-1, with TRBD2 matching over 11 bases. The CDR3 loop spans 18 amino acids. Germline CDR1 SGHVS, CDR2 FQNEAQ. Germline trimming cut 1 base from V and 6 bases from J; bases unmatched to any gene: 11. CDR3: CASSLGASGGTSRNEQFF. CDR3 in DNA: TGTGCCAGCAGCTTAGGCGCTAGCGGGGGGACGTCTCGCAATGAGCAGTTCTTC.

This sequence joins TRBV5-1 and TRBJ2-1; D gene uncertain. Trimming cost V 0 bases and J 2 bases, with 9 bases left between them. Looked up from germline, CDR1 is SGHRS and CDR2 is YFSETQ. The CDR3 consists of 15 residues. Written as DNA, the CDR3 is TGCGCCAGCAGCTTGGAGAGACCCGCCTACAATGAGCAGTTCTTC. This codes for CASSLERPAYNEQFF.